The source of this T cell receptor (beta chain) is a study of cytomegalovirus exposure and HLA in healthy donors. Study results and caveats: Using the classifier, cytomegalovirus status was reportedly diagnosed with high specificity and sensitivity.

While unrecorded immune exposures were likely, the donors were nominally healthy when sampled. Germline loops: CDR1 MNHNS, CDR2 SASEGT. The V gene lost 5 bases and the J gene lost 7 bases, with 18 bases spanning the gap. The CDR3 sequence is 15 residues long. Remarks on this clone: Its matching antigen is unknown.

Primers included in the PCR were 60 Vbeta and 13 Jbeta primers. Per the original data handling: Later reanalysis found roughly 80 million unique TCR beta chains, about 11 million of them shared. Sequenced by immunoSEQ multiplex PCR; TCRdb stores in-frame clones only, minus some. D and trimming were read from the DNA, whereas the V and J calls and clone size are those reported in that table. The repertoire includes fewer than 200,000 clones, roughly 80% of them detected once, and approximately 2.4% sits in the top ten. This clonotype originated in a male donor in good health and CMV-seronegative. The chain is built from TRBV6-1 and TRBJ1-5, with D perhaps TRBD1 (5 bases). Sequencing used PBMCs. The CDR3 DNA follows: TGTGCCAGCAGTACCCGGGGGGGGGTTAACCAGCCCCAGCATTTT. Its translation: CASSTRGGVNQPQHF.